A single T cell receptor beta chain is shown here with its context. The antigen remains undetermined. This record comes from a study of cytomegalovirus exposure and HLA in healthy donors. As for the study in general: An early data release held around 80 million unique TCRs from HLA-typed donors.

Germline loops: CDR1 SQVTM, CDR2 ANQGSEA. This CDR3 is built from 8 residues. Study results and limitations: Follow-up analysis later connected one missense variant in DCLRE1C with trimming of TCR beta V- and J-genes.

Vbeta (60) and Jbeta (13) primers were used in the PCR. Data came from immunoSEQ multiplex PCR; TCRdb stores just in-frame clones and leaves some out. The sample lists about 150,000 clones, 80% to 85% occurring once. This chain uses TRBV29-1 with TRBJ2-7; 8 bases line up with TRBD1. Source material: PBMCs. The TCR sequence derives from a boy younger than 10 in good health and CMV-seronegative. The DNA for the CDR3 is TGCAGGACAGGGGAGGAGTACTTC. Protein: CRTGEEYF.